A selection of T cell receptor beta chains follows, all from one sample in a study of T cell responses to AZD1222 COVID-19 vaccine. TCRdb keeps only in-frame clones here, not all; method: immunoSEQ multiplex PCR. Among about 27,000 clones, 92% were seen once, and the ten largest hold approximately 8%. The sample here was peripheral blood, taken 28 days after the second AZD1222 dose. These TCRs come from an adult who received the AZD1222 COVID-19 vaccine. The CDR3 runs from the conserved cysteine through the conserved F or W. A D gene is named only where the DNA matches it firmly. Clone size is given for some rows only: seen once, a few or many times, or a class if the clone is expanded.

cdr3_aa	cdr3_nt	clone_size	j_call	v_call	d_call
CASLRSGANVLTF	TGTGCCAGCCTCCGCTCTGGGGCCAACGTCCTGACTTTC	NA	TRBJ2-6	TRBV6-5	NA
CASSLWVGEAFF	TGTGCCAGCAGCCTGTGGGTGGGTGAAGCTTTCTTT	NA	TRBJ1-1	TRBV14	NA
CASRRHSIGSPLHF	TGCGCCAGCAGGCGACACTCAATAGGTTCACCCCTCCACTTT	NA	TRBJ1-6	TRBV4-1	NA
CASSLQGAGTEAFF	TGTGCCAGCAGTTTACAGGGGGCCGGCACTGAAGCTTTCTTT	NA	TRBJ1-1	TRBV6-6	TRBD1
CSVALRVANYGYTF	TGCAGCGTTGCCCTCAGGGTAGCTAACTATGGCTACACCTTC	NA	TRBJ1-2	TRBV29-1	NA
CASSSPGLAGGSYEQYF	TGTGCCAGCAGTTCCCCGGGACTAGCGGGAGGTTCCTACGAGCAGTACTTC	NA	TRBJ2-7	TRBV27	TRBD2
CASSPNRVVTEAFF	TGTGCCAGCAGCCCGAACAGGGTTGTCACTGAAGCTTTCTTT	NA	TRBJ1-1	TRBV6-5	NA
CASSLVQGAGTEAFF	TGTGCCAGCAGCTTGGTTCAGGGGGCCGGTACTGAAGCTTTCTTT	NA	TRBJ1-1	TRBV5-5	TRBD1
CASSQDRDTEAFF	TGTGCCAGCAGCCAAGACAGGGACACTGAAGCTTTCTTT	NA	TRBJ1-1	TRBV3-1/TRBV3-2	NA
CATSRLNEKLFF	TGTGCCACCAGCAGACTTAATGAAAAACTGTTTTTT	NA	TRBJ1-4	TRBV15	NA
CASSDRDRGAFNEKLFF	TGTGCCAGCAGCGACCGGGACAGAGGTGCTTTTAATGAAAAACTGTTTTTT	NA	TRBJ1-4	TRBV28	TRBD1
CASSLGTQNTEAFF	TGCGCCAGCAGCTTAGGGACGCAGAACACTGAAGCTTTCTTT	NA	TRBJ1-1	TRBV5-1	NA
CASSQATGSSYNEQFF	TGCGCCAGCAGCCAGGCTACCGGATCCTCCTACAATGAGCAGTTCTTC	NA	TRBJ2-1	TRBV4-1	NA
CASSPAGANTEAFF	TGTGCCAGCTCACCAGCAGGGGCCAACACTGAAGCTTTCTTT	once	TRBJ1-1	TRBV18	NA
CASSPHANTGELFF	TGTGCCAGCAGCCCCCATGCGAACACCGGGGAGCTGTTTTTT	once	TRBJ2-2	TRBV6-2/TRBV6-3	NA
CASSPRQGADYGYTF	TGTGCCAGCTCACCACGACAGGGGGCGGATTATGGCTACACCTTC	NA	TRBJ1-2	TRBV18	TRBD1
CSASPIASGNFIAKNIQYF	TGCAGTGCTAGTCCGATCGCTAGCGGGAACTTTATAGCCAAAAACATTCAGTACTTC	NA	TRBJ2-4	TRBV20-1	TRBD2
CASSFSSGSYTDTQYF	TGTGCCAGCAGCTTTTCTAGCGGGAGTTACACAGATACGCAGTATTTT	NA	TRBJ2-3	TRBV11-3	TRBD2
CASRSNLQGRDEQYF	TGTGCCAGCAGATCAAACTTACAGGGTAGGGACGAGCAGTACTTC	NA	TRBJ2-7	TRBV6-5	NA
CSPRAEETQYF	TGCAGTCCCCGCGCGGAAGAGACCCAGTACTTC	NA	TRBJ2-5	TRBV20-1	NA
CASSLDSYYGYTF	TGTGCCAGCAGTTTAGACAGCTACTATGGCTACACCTTC	NA	TRBJ1-2	TRBV12-3/TRBV12-4	NA
CASSYGQARAQYF	TGTGCCAGCAGTTACGGCCAGGCTAGGGCCCAGTACTTC	NA	TRBJ2-5	TRBV6-5	NA
CASSPPPRGASNQPQHF	TGTGCCAGCAGCCCCCCCCCGAGGGGGGCATCAAATCAGCCCCAGCATTTT	once	TRBJ1-5	TRBV28	NA
CASSFRGPQDQPQHF	TGTGCCAGCAGTTTCAGGGGGCCGCAGGATCAGCCCCAGCATTTT	NA	TRBJ1-5	TRBV28	TRBD1
CASSFVGRNYEQYF	TGTGCCAGCAGTTTCGTCGGTCGGAATTACGAGCAGTACTTC	NA	TRBJ2-7	TRBV27	NA
CASSYGGETEAFF	TGTGCCAGCAGTTACGGAGGGGAAACTGAAGCTTTCTTT	NA	TRBJ1-1	TRBV6-5	NA
CASSPNRGSGNTIYF	TGTGCCAGCTCACCGAACAGGGGATCTGGAAACACCATATATTTT	once	TRBJ1-3	TRBV18	TRBD1
CASSSPGTGNQPQHF	TGTGCCAGCAGCAGTCCAGGGACAGGCAATCAGCCCCAGCATTTT	NA	TRBJ1-5	TRBV6-6	TRBD1
CASKPGGTAIRNEQFF	TGTGCCAGCAAACCCGGGGGGACTGCTATAAGGAATGAGCAGTTCTTC	NA	TRBJ2-1	TRBV6-6	TRBD2
CAISEEGEAEPKETQYF	TGTGCCATCAGTGAGGAGGGGGAAGCGGAGCCGAAAGAGACCCAGTACTTC	once	TRBJ2-5	TRBV10-3	NA
CASAPGDSDTYGYTF	TGTGCTAGTGCCCCGGGGGACAGTGACACCTATGGCTACACCTTC	NA	TRBJ1-2	TRBV12-5	TRBD1
CASSQVSAADTQYF	TGTGCCAGCAGCCAAGTGAGCGCGGCAGATACGCAGTATTTT	NA	TRBJ2-3	TRBV4-2	NA
CASSLPDGNEQFF	TGTGCCAGCAGCTTGCCTGACGGGAATGAGCAGTTCTTC	once	TRBJ2-1	TRBV5-4	NA
CAWSRGTGVTYEQYF	TGTGCCTGGAGTAGGGGGACAGGGGTTACCTACGAGCAGTACTTC	NA	TRBJ2-7	TRBV30	TRBD1
CASSQDLAGQRQLPIWGGYTF	TGTGCCAGCAGCCAAGATTTAGCAGGGCAGAGACAACTACCCATTTGGGGCGGCTACACCTTC	NA	TRBJ1-2	TRBV4-2	NA
CSVGITFDEQYF	TGCAGCGTTGGTATAACGTTCGACGAGCAGTACTTC	NA	TRBJ2-7	TRBV29-1	NA
CASSLPGANTEAFF	TGCGCCAGCAGCTTGCCAGGGGCGAACACTGAAGCTTTCTTT	NA	TRBJ1-1	TRBV5-1	NA
CATSKDTGRYGYTF	TGTGCCACCAGCAAGGACACAGGGAGGTATGGCTACACCTTC	NA	TRBJ1-2	TRBV15	NA
CASSRGTGEVGEQYF	TGTGCCAGCTCACGCGGGACAGGGGAAGTGGGCGAGCAGTACTTC	NA	TRBJ2-7	TRBV18	TRBD1
CASSQNLHDGYTF	TGTGCCAGCAGCCAGAACTTACATGATGGCTACACCTTC	few	TRBJ1-2	TRBV27	NA
CASDPGGNTIYF	TGTGCCAGTGACCCGGGTGGAAACACCATATATTTT	NA	TRBJ1-3	TRBV10-3	NA
CASSLAPTGGGTEAFF	TGTGCCAGCAGCTTAGCACCTACAGGGGGCGGCACTGAAGCTTTCTTT	NA	TRBJ1-1	TRBV7-2	TRBD1
CASSIRTGEYGYTF	TGTGCCAGTAGTATTCGTACAGGGGAATATGGCTACACCTTC	NA	TRBJ1-2	TRBV19	TRBD1
CASSLRDRGQTSYEQYF	TGTGCCAGCAGTTTGCGGGACAGGGGGCAGACCTCCTACGAGCAGTACTTC	NA	TRBJ2-7	TRBV27	TRBD1
CASSLGVGARGEQYF	TGTGCCAGCAGCTTAGGCGTAGGGGCGCGAGGCGAGCAGTACTTC	NA	TRBJ2-7	TRBV7-2	NA
CASSQGEQFNQPQHF	TGTGCCAGCAGCCAAGGGGAACAGTTCAATCAGCCCCAGCATTTT	NA	TRBJ1-5	TRBV4-2	NA
CASSFGGLTDIQYF	TGCGCCAGCAGCTTCGGGGGGCTGACGGACATTCAGTACTTC	NA	TRBJ2-4	TRBV5-1	NA
CASSLYRSSYEQYF	TGTGCCAGCAGCTTGTACCGATCTTCCTACGAGCAGTACTTC	NA	TRBJ2-7	TRBV5-4	NA
CAWTEKYEQYF	TGTGCCTGGACAGAGAAGTACGAGCAGTACTTC	NA	TRBJ2-7	TRBV30	NA
CASSIEGSYGYTF	TGTGCCAGTAGTATAGAAGGTAGCTATGGCTACACCTTC	NA	TRBJ1-2	TRBV19	NA
CASSLREANYGYTF	TGCGCCAGCAGCTTACGGGAAGCTAACTATGGCTACACCTTC	NA	TRBJ1-2	TRBV5-1	NA
CATSRDTYGYTF	TGTGCCACCAGCAGAGACACCTATGGCTACACCTTC	NA	TRBJ1-2	TRBV15	NA
CAWGTGNTIYF	TGTGCCTGGGGTACTGGAAACACCATATATTTT	NA	TRBJ1-3	TRBV30	NA
CASSRSGIYGETQYF	TGTGCCAGCAGCCGTAGCGGGATCTATGGAGAGACCCAGTACTTC	NA	TRBJ2-5	TRBV5-8	TRBD2
CASSFETSGSSYNEQFF	TGTGCCAGCAGCTTCGAGACTAGCGGGAGTTCCTACAATGAGCAGTTCTTC	NA	TRBJ2-1	TRBV11-3	TRBD2